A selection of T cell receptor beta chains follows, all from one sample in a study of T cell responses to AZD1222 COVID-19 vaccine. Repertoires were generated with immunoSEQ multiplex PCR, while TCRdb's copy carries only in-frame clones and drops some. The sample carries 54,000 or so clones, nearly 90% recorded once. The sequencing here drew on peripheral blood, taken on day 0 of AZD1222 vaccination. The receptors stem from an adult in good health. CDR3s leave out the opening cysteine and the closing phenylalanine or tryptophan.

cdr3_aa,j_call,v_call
ASSPPGPSNQPQH,TRBJ1-5,TRBV28
ASSYSRGPQETQY,TRBJ2-5,TRBV6-5
ASSRDQTSYEQY,TRBJ2-7,TRBV6-5
ASSPSQTGNTIY,TRBJ1-3,TRBV18
ASSEQGEGYGYT,TRBJ1-2,TRBV2
ASSLTGQGILAF,TRBJ1-1,TRBV11-2
ASSLRKTQY,TRBJ2-5,TRBV7-2
ASSLIPGNREGNEQF,TRBJ2-1,TRBV7-9
ASSLVQMNSPLH,TRBJ1-6,TRBV7-2
ASSELADGNTIY,TRBJ1-3,TRBV2
ASSPEDRRDQPQH,TRBJ1-5,TRBV7-6
AISESGNQPQH,TRBJ1-5,TRBV10-3
ASSTAAGGEVEQY,TRBJ2-7,TRBV28
ASSVAGAGADTQY,TRBJ2-3,TRBV9
ASKVDNQPQH,TRBJ1-5,TRBV19
ASSEIGRGGTDTQY,TRBJ2-3,TRBV25-1
AWSIQQNTEAF,TRBJ1-1,TRBV30
ASSLDGVSGNTIY,TRBJ1-3,TRBV5-1
ASSLEGSTEAF,TRBJ1-1,TRBV5-5
AWSVRVRLDNSPLH,TRBJ1-6,TRBV30
ASSFPPGDQPQH,TRBJ1-5,TRBV7-8
ASSLAGNTEAF,TRBJ1-1,TRBV5-5
ASSLGLSLGNQPQH,TRBJ1-5,TRBV28
AIRVGLYGYT,TRBJ1-2,TRBV12-3/TRBV12-4
ASEGGLSNQPQH,TRBJ1-5,TRBV28
ASSQDGLWWGATGELF,TRBJ2-2,TRBV4-3
ASSQDRSRDGYT,TRBJ1-2,TRBV4-1
ASGISGPVGFVNSPLH,TRBJ1-6,TRBV19
ASSLMGGMEHTEAF,TRBJ1-1,TRBV7-3